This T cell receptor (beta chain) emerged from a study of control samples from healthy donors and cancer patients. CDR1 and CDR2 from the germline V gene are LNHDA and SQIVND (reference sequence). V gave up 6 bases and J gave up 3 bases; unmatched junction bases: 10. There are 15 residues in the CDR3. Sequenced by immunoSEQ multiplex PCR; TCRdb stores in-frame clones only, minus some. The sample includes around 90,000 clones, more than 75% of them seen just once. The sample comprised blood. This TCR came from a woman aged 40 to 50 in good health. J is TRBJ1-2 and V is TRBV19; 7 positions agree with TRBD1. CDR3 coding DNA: TGTGCCAGTAGCCGTTCGACAGGGAGAGACTATGGCTACACCTTC. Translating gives CASSRSTGRDYGYTF.